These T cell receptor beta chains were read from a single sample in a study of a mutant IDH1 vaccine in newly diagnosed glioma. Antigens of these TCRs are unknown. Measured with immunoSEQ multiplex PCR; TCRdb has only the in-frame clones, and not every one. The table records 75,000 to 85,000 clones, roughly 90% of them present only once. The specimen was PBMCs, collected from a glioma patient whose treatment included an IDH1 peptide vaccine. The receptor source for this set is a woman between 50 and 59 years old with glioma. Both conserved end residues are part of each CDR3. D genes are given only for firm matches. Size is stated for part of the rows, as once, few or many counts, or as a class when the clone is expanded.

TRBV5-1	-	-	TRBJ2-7	CASSLDPSSYEQYF	TGCGCCAGCAGCTTGGACCCCAGTTCCTACGAGCAGTACTTC
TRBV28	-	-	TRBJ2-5	CASSLAGSGETQYF	TGTGCCAGCAGTTTAGCGGGATCGGGGGAGACCCAGTACTTC
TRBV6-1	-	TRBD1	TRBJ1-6	CASSETGSWGQDVYSPLHF	TGTGCCAGCAGTGAAACCGGATCATGGGGACAGGACGTTTATTCACCCCTCCACTTT
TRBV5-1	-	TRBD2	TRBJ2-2	CASSLKVAGAGTGELFF	TGCGCCAGCAGCTTGAAGGTAGCGGGAGCCGGAACCGGGGAGCTGTTTTTT
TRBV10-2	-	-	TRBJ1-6	CASRTPRIGSPLHF	TGCGCCAGCAGAACCCCCCGGATCGGGTCACCCCTCCACTTT
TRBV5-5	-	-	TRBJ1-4	CASSPRVESNEKLFF	TGTGCCAGCAGCCCCCGGGTAGAGTCTAATGAAAAACTGTTTTTT
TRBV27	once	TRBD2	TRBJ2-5	CASSLKRGRADETQYF	TGTGCCAGCAGTTTAAAACGCGGGAGGGCCGATGAGACCCAGTACTTC
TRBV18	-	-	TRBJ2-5	CASSPVAGRVETQYF	TGTGCCAGCTCCCCCGTCGCAGGGCGGGTAGAGACCCAGTACTTC
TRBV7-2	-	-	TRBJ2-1	CASSLRVGSYNEQFF	TGTGCCAGCAGCTTAAGGGTAGGCTCCTACAATGAGCAGTTCTTC
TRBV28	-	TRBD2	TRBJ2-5	CASTVGGTSVKTQYF	TGTGCCAGCACCGTCGGCGGGACTAGTGTGAAGACCCAGTACTTC
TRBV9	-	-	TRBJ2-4	CASSVGTGKNIQYF	TGTGCCAGCAGCGTGGGGACGGGAAAAAACATTCAGTACTTC
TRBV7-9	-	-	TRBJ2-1	CASSPLGTPIGDEQFF	TGTGCCAGCAGCCCCCTCGGGACTCCCATCGGGGATGAGCAGTTCTTC
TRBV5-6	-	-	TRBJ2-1	CTSSPGRNEQFF	TGTACCAGCAGCCCGGGACGTAATGAGCAGTTCTTC
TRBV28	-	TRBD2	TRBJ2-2	CASSLLLAGEHTTGELFF	TGTGCCAGCAGTTTATTACTAGCGGGAGAGCACACCACCGGGGAGCTGTTTTTT
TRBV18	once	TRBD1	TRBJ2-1	CASSPPGQGSRNEQFF	TGTGCCAGCTCACCACCCGGACAGGGGAGTAGGAATGAGCAGTTCTTC
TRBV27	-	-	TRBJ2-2	CASSVTGELFF	TGTGCCAGCAGTGTTACCGGGGAGCTGTTTTTT
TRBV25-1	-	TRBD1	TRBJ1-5	CASSAGTGHNQPQHF	TGTGCCAGCAGTGCAGGGACAGGCCACAATCAGCCCCAGCATTTT
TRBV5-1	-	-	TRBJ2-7	CASSLYYEQYF	TGCGCCAGCAGCTTGTATTACGAGCAGTACTTC
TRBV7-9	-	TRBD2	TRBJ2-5	CASQGLADITPQETQYF	TGTGCCAGCCAGGGACTAGCCGATATCACGCCCCAAGAGACCCAGTACTTC
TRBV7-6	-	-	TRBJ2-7	CASSSTSYEQYF	TGTGCCAGCAGCTCAACTTCCTACGAGCAGTACTTC
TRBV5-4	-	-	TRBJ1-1	CASSLGGRPEAFF	TGTGCCAGCAGCTTGGGGGGGAGGCCTGAAGCTTTCTTT
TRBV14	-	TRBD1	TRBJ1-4	CASSQDVGQGVSYEKLFF	TGTGCCAGCAGCCAAGATGTTGGACAGGGGGTGAGTTATGAAAAACTGTTTTTT